A selection of T cell receptor beta chains follows, all from one sample in a study of blood T cell repertoires in COVID-19. Produced via immunoSEQ multiplex PCR; TCRdb's table is partial and in-frame only. The sample contains 360,000 or so clones, about 88% of which appear only once. Sequencing used PBMCs or T cells enriched from blood (not recorded which). The receptors here all came from a woman younger than 45 who had recovered from COVID-19. CDR3s include the opening cysteine and the closing phenylalanine or tryptophan. The D gene is left open where the match is weak. Not every row has a clone size; where given, it reads once, few, many or a size class.

J gene	V gene	D gene	clone size	CDR3 DNA	CDR3 protein
TRBJ1-6	TRBV30	-	-	TGTGCCTGGAGGCCAGGGTATAATTCACCCCTCCACTTT	CAWRPGYNSPLHF
TRBJ1-2	TRBV7-6	-	-	TGTGCCAGCAGCTTAACTGCGGGGACTGCTTATGGCTACACCTTC	CASSLTAGTAYGYTF
TRBJ2-3	TRBV14	-	-	TGTGCCAGCAGCCGAGGGCGGGCAGATACGCAGTATTTT	CASSRGRADTQYF
TRBJ1-1	TRBV7-9	-	-	TGTGCCAGCAGAGGGGCGAACACTGAAGCTTTCTTT	CASRGANTEAFF
TRBJ2-6	TRBV6-2/TRBV6-3	-	-	TGTGCCAGCAGTGCCGCGGTGACTGGGGCCAACGTCCTGACTTTC	CASSAAVTGANVLTF
TRBJ2-1	TRBV27	TRBD2	-	TGTGCCAGCAGCCTGCGGGGACTATACAATGAGCAGTTCTTC	CASSLRGLYNEQFF
TRBJ1-2	TRBV5-6	TRBD1	-	TGTGCCAGCAGCTTGCAGGCAGGGGGCGGCTATGGCTACACCTTC	CASSLQAGGGYGYTF
TRBJ1-5	TRBV9	TRBD1	few	TGTGCCAGCAGCCCCGGGACAGGGAGTACTGCCCAGCATTTT	CASSPGTGSTAQHF
TRBJ2-2	TRBV5-4	-	few	TGTGCCAGCAGCTTGGTCTCCAACACCGGGGAGCTGTTTTTT	CASSLVSNTGELFF
TRBJ2-1	TRBV10-3	TRBD1	-	TGTGCCACCACCGGGACAGAATACAATGAGCAGTTCTTC	CATTGTEYNEQFF
TRBJ1-3	TRBV12-3/TRBV12-4	-	-	TGTGCCAGCAGGGACAGAAAGGGAAACACCATATATTTT	CASRDRKGNTIYF
TRBJ2-7	TRBV19	TRBD1	-	TGTGCCAGTAGTGCGGGACAGGGGATCTACGAGCAGTACTTC	CASSAGQGIYEQYF
TRBJ2-1	TRBV7-2	TRBD2	-	TGTGCCAGCAGCCCCGCTCGCGGGACTAGCGGGGGGGCCTACAATGAGCAGTTCTTC	CASSPARGTSGGAYNEQFF
TRBJ2-7	TRBV5-3	TRBD1	-	TGTGCCAGAAGCCCGGGAACAGGGGGGTTCAGGTACGAGCAGTACTTC	CARSPGTGGFRYEQYF
TRBJ1-2	TRBV21-1	-	-	TGTGCCAGCAGCATCTCTAGTGGGAGTGGCTACACCTTC	CASSISSGSGYTF
TRBJ2-7	TRBV5-1	TRBD1	-	TGCGCCAGCAGCCCCGGGACAGGGGGCTACGAGCAGTACTTC	CASSPGTGGYEQYF
TRBJ1-2	TRBV6-5	TRBD1	-	TGTGCCAGCAGGGGGGGACAGGGGACGGGCGGCTACACCTTC	CASRGGQGTGGYTF
TRBJ2-3	TRBV7-8	TRBD2	-	TGTGCCAGCAGCGGACACCGCGGGGGACTGACCCCCACAGATACGCAGTATTTT	CASSGHRGGLTPTDTQYF
TRBJ1-4	TRBV7-6	-	-	TGTGCCAGCAGCTCCGTGGGTTTAGGGGATGAAAAACTGTTTTTT	CASSSVGLGDEKLFF
TRBJ1-2	TRBV5-1	-	-	TGCGCCAGCAGCTTGGCCAGGGGTTATGGCTACACCTTC	CASSLARGYGYTF
TRBJ1-2	TRBV10-3	TRBD1	-	TGTGCCATCAGTGGAGGGACAGGGGATGGCTACACCTTC	CAISGGTGDGYTF
TRBJ2-7	TRBV11-3	-	-	TGTGCCAGCAGCTTAGAAGGCGGGTACGAGCAGTACTTC	CASSLEGGYEQYF
TRBJ2-3	TRBV9	TRBD2	-	TGTGCCAGCAGCGTAAGGTGGGCGGGAGGCAGCACAGATACGCAGTATTTT	CASSVRWAGGSTDTQYF
TRBJ1-3	TRBV13	TRBD1	few	TGTGCCAGCAGCGCCCTCCGGGACAGGGGGACTAACTCTGGAAACACCATATATTTT	CASSALRDRGTNSGNTIYF
TRBJ1-2	TRBV19	TRBD1	once	TGTGCCAGTAGGACCGCGGACAGGGGCCCAGCTAACTATGGCTACACCTTC	CASRTADRGPANYGYTF
TRBJ1-5	TRBV12-3/TRBV12-4	TRBD1	-	TGTGCCAGCGACAGGGACGGTCAGCCCCAGCATTTT	CASDRDGQPQHF